This TCR beta chain was identified during a study of T cell clones after liver transplantation. Study-wide context: Immunosuppression withdrawal was tried within 2 years after liver transplantation in this trial.

The V gene's germline CDR1 is SGDLS and CDR2 YYNGEE. Trimming shortened V by 1 base and J by 2 bases, and 17 bases separated the two germline ends. This CDR3 region has 17 residues. Clones were sequenced by immunoSEQ multiplex PCR, and TCRdb holds only the in-frame ones, with some missing. This sample has around 100,000 clones, with about 80% found just once. The clonotype originates from a human patient who received a liver transplant. Some T cells may originate from the graft donor. The sample in question was CD4+ T cells from blood, obtained approximately 43 months after liver transplant. V gene TRBV9 combines with J gene TRBJ2-3; D might be TRBD1 (5 bases). The CDR3 here is CASSVSVTGSPTDTQYF. CDR3 nucleotide sequence: TGTGCCAGCAGCGTAAGTGTCACAGGCTCCCCCACAGATACGCAGTATTTT.